Below, 4 T cell receptor beta chains from the same sample are listed, as sequenced in a study of cytomegalovirus exposure and HLA in healthy donors (dated by TCRdb to the late 2010s). The library was made by the immunoSEQ multiplex PCR assay. For the multiplex PCR, a mixture combining 60 forward primers for TCR Vbeta segments and 13 reverse primers for TCR Jbeta segments was used. As stored in TCRdb, this immuneACCESS dataset retains in-frame rearrangements with V and J assigned. A fraction of the clones does not appear; measured against another copy, unresolved V genes explain less than half of the discrepancy, and the remainder lacks a known reason. For this sample the table gives 100,000 or so clones, of which 80% to 85% were detected only once. 6.5% to 7% of the sample is in the top ten clones. The sequenced sample consisted of PBMCs. The source is a man aged 25 to 40 in good health and CMV-seropositive.

This chain connects TRBV7-2 to TRBJ1-2; D gene uncertain. The CDR3 length is 16 residues. Germline V gives CDR1 SGHTA, CDR2 FQGNSA. V lost 0 bases, J lost 4 bases, and 15 bases lay in between. DNA of the CDR3: TGTGCCAGCAGCTTAGCAGGAGGAGGGATATCCTATGGCTACACCTTC. Encoded protein: CASSLAGGGISYGYTF.

This clone was seen only once. The chain recombines TRBV6-1 with TRBJ2-5, with TRBD1 matching 7 bases. The V gene end was trimmed by 1 base and the J gene end by 2 bases; junction bases not matched to a gene: 10. Germline CDR1 MNHNS, CDR2 SASEGT. The CDR3 contains 17 residues. CDR3 sequence: CASSEGPGTAKQETQYF. The CDR3 DNA follows: TGTGCCAGCAGTGAAGGCCCCGGGACAGCAAAACAAGAGACCCAGTACTTC.

The chain has TRBV29-1 and TRBJ1-2, with a possible D match to TRBD1 (6 bases). V was clipped by 4 bases and J by 5 bases, with 14 bases between them. This CDR3 comprises 13 residues. CDR1 and CDR2 (germline): SQVTM, ANQGSEA. CDR3 in amino acids: CSVVGQGTYGYTF. Here the CDR3 DNA reads TGCAGCGTTGTAGGGCAGGGGACATATGGCTACACCTTC. The whole variable domain, filled in from reference TRBV29-1 and TRBJ1-2, reads SAVISQKPSRDICQRGTSLTIQCQVDSQVTMMFWYRQQPGQSLTLIATANQGSEATYESGFVIDKFPISRPNLTFSTLTVSNMSPEDSSIYLCSVVGQGTYGYTFGSGTRLTVV.

The rearrangement uses TRBV9 and TRBJ2-3, with 7 bases that match TRBD1. The CDR3 contains 15 residues. V gave up 2 bases and J gave up 2 bases; unmatched junction bases: 5. Germline CDR1 is SGDLS and CDR2 is YYNGEE. CDR3 DNA: TGTGCCAGCAGCGTCCGGGGACAGCACACAGATACGCAGTATTTT. This translates into CASSVRGQHTDTQYF.